This paragraph reports one T cell receptor (beta chain). Its antigen is unidentified. This record comes from a study of glioma-infiltrating T cells. General study results and limits: Gliomas, especially low-grade, showed above-expected tissue-blood divergence; non-neoplastic patients showed below. Very few CDR3 sequences were shared between tissue and blood.

The iRepertoire nested amplicon-rescue multiplex PCR amplified TCR alpha and beta CDR3s from RNA. Tissue mRNA or PBMC total RNA, 100-400 ng, went into one-step reverse transcription and amplification. TCRdb called the multiplex PCR reads again in MiXCR, with one record for every CDR3 protein. Of about 110,000 distinct CDR3 sequences in the sample, around 25% are singletons; the top ten hold around a third. The receptor was isolated from a human donor with low-grade glioma or glioblastoma, undergoing nonglioma brain surgery, or in good health (not recorded which). Specimen: glioma tissue, nonneoplastic brain tissue, or PBMCs (not recorded which).

The CDR3 nucleotides read TGCGCCAGCAGCAAGGCCCAGGGGACAACTGAAGCTTTCTTT. Translated: CASSKAQGTTEAFF. The V and J genes are TRBV5-1 and TRBJ1-1; weak D call: TRBD1 (6 bases). V dropped 4 bases and J dropped 5 bases, with 15 bases sitting between them. Germline V lookup: CDR1 SGHRS, CDR2 YFSETQ. The CDR3 is 14 amino acids.